This TCR beta chain was captured by sequencing in a study of shared clonotypes between healthy human individuals. This clone was detected once. Using immunoSEQ multiplex PCR, the repertoire was profiled, and TCRdb retains in-frame clones only, with some absent. The repertoire includes over 1.4 million clones, approximately 96% of them detected once, and roughly 1.2% sits in the top ten. V lost 9 bases, J lost 0 bases, and 14 bases stayed unmatched. This CDR3 spans 17 amino acids. Germline V CDR1 and CDR2: LNHNV, YYDKDF (reference sequence). The sequenced sample was naive CD4+ T cells sorted from blood. Subset meaning: CD45RA+ positively selected. The TCR was taken from a man aged 30 to 45 in good health. The chain joins TRBV15 to TRBJ2-5, with TRBD1 identical over 9 bases. The CDR3 DNA reads TGTGCCACTGGGGACGAGAACAGGGGGCGTCACCAAGAGACCCAGTACTTC. Its translation is CATGDENRGRHQETQYF.